One sample yielded the 24 T cell receptor beta chains listed below, sequenced in a study of blood T cell repertoires in COVID-19. Sequencing used immunoSEQ multiplex PCR; TCRdb keeps in-frame clones, though not all of them. The sample lists roughly 150,000 clones; over 80% were seen once. Input material: peripheral blood. All receptors come from a man older than 75 with acute or convalescent COVID-19.

The J gene is TRBJ1-1, the V gene TRBV2; weak D call: TRBD1 (6 bases). Trimming shortened V by 6 bases and J by 8 bases, and 10 bases separated the two germline ends. The CDR3 loop spans 11 amino acids. From germline, CDR1 is SNHLY and CDR2 FYNNEI. The CDR3 region has the DNA TGTGCCAGCAGGACGGACAGAGAAGCTTTCTTT. Its protein is CASRTDREAFF.

V and J are TRBV27 and TRBJ2-5, with TRBD2 matching 9 bases. The CDR3 is 16 residues long. The J segment lost 5 bases and the V segment lost 1 base, leaving 8 bases of the junction unmatched. Germline assignment: CDR1 MNHEY and CDR2 SMNVEV (reference sequence). The CDR3 DNA sequence: TGTGCCAGCAGTTTATGGGCTAGCGGGGTCCGGGAGACCCAGTACTTC. Amino acid sequence: CASSLWASGVRETQYF.

CDR3 sequence (DNA): TGCGCCAGCAGCCCTGGCTCGGTAGCCCTGGAGGATGGCTACACCTTC. Protein sequence: CASSPGSVALEDGYTF. V and J are TRBV5-1 and TRBJ1-2; no clear D. Germline V gene lookup returns CDR1 SGHRS and CDR2 YFSETQ. This CDR3 comprises 16 residues. Trimming left V 4 bases short and J 6 bases short, with 22 bases between.

The chain has TRBV24-1 and TRBJ2-3; 11 bases are a match to TRBD2. This CDR3 has 14 amino acids. The J segment lost 4 bases and the V segment lost 7 bases, leaving 3 bases of the junction unmatched. CDR1 is KGHDR and CDR2 is SFDVKD in the germline V gene. CDR3 DNA: TGTGCCACCAGGACTAGCGGGATTCCAGATACGCAGTATTTT. This translates into CATRTSGIPDTQYF.

The chain employs TRBV7-2 and TRBJ1-4; weak D call: TRBD1 (5 bases). The V end lost 1 base, the J end lost 7 bases, and 16 bases lay between the germline ends. The CDR3 is 16 amino acids. In germline, CDR1 is SGHTA, CDR2 FQGNSA. CDR3 coding DNA: TGTGCCAGCAGCTTAGTTGGGTGGGGCGGTGGTGAAAAACTGTTTTTT. Its translation is CASSLVGWGGGEKLFF.

V is TRBV3-1 (or the pseudogene TRBV3-2) and J is TRBJ1-1, with TRBD1 matching 8 bases. The CDR3 loop spans 14 amino acids. Germline CDR1 is LGHDT and CDR2 is YNNKEL (reference sequence). V lost 5 bases to trimming and J lost 7 bases; unmatched junction nucleotides: 9. CDR3 protein: CASSASGGRGEAFF. For the CDR3, the DNA is TGTGCCAGCAGCGCCTCAGGGGGCAGGGGTGAAGCTTTCTTT.

The chain carries TRBV4-1 and TRBJ2-7; 11 nucleotides align to TRBD1. Losses at the gene ends were 4 bases for V and 2 bases for J; bases not matched to a gene: 4. This CDR3 has 15 residues. Germline V gene data show CDR1 as MGHRA and CDR2 as YSYEKL. The CDR3 protein is CASSPGQGATYEQYF. CDR3 sequence (DNA): TGCGCCAGCAGCCCAGGACAGGGGGCGACCTACGAGCAGTACTTC.

The chain has TRBV12-3 or TRBV12-4 and TRBJ2-1; TRBD1 is a possible D gene (7 bases). Trimming took 3 bases from V and 7 from J, leaving 10 bases between them. CDR3 length: 13 residues. CDR3 in amino acids: CASSLEGANEQFF. The CDR3, as DNA: TGTGCCAGCAGTTTGGAGGGGGCGAATGAGCAGTTCTTC.

The J gene is TRBJ2-7, the V gene TRBV6-5; 8 bases map to TRBD1. Per germline, CDR1 MNHEY and CDR2 SVGAGI. The CDR3 has 13 amino acids. V lost 8 bases to trimming and J lost 2 bases; unmatched junction nucleotides: 5. CDR3: CASRRQGPYEQYF. CDR3 bases: TGTGCCAGCCGCCGACAGGGGCCCTACGAGCAGTACTTC.

The chain recombines TRBV28 with TRBJ2-3; TRBD2 matches 11 bases. The V gene end was trimmed by 8 bases and the J gene end by 7 bases; junction bases not matched to a gene: 8. Germline CDR1 is MDHEN and CDR2 is SYDVKM. This CDR3 comprises 14 residues. CDR3 protein: CASHVAGGPYTQYF. CDR3 sequence (DNA): TGTGCCAGCCACGTAGCGGGAGGGCCATATACGCAGTATTTT.

This sequence joins TRBV12-3 or TRBV12-4 and TRBJ2-5; D unresolved. The CDR3 totals 12 residues. V was clipped by 3 bases and J by 5 bases, with 7 bases between them. This CDR3 reads CASSFPYETQYF. DNA of the CDR3: TGTGCCAGCAGTTTCCCGTATGAGACCCAGTACTTC.

This chain joins TRBV6-6 and TRBJ2-2, with 10 bases aligning to TRBD2. The V and J ends lost 5 bases and 2 bases, in that order; junction bases with no gene match: 8. CDR3 length: 17 amino acids. Germline lookup yields CDR1 MNHNY and CDR2 SVGAGI (reference sequence). The CDR3 sequence is CASSLTLAGLNTGELFF. As DNA, the CDR3 is TGTGCCAGCAGTCTAACACTAGCGGGGTTAAACACCGGGGAGCTGTTTTTT.

The V and J genes are TRBV6-5 and TRBJ1-2; D not certain. Germline V gene sequence: CDR1 MNHEY, CDR2 SVGAGI. CDR3 length: 16 amino acids. The V gene lost 1 base and the J gene lost 0 bases, with 12 bases spanning the gap. The CDR3 loop is CASSYYPQTPNYGYTF. CDR3 DNA: TGTGCCAGCAGTTACTACCCCCAGACACCTAACTATGGCTACACCTTC.

The J gene is TRBJ1-2, the V gene TRBV28; weak D call: TRBD1 (5 bases). The germline CDR1 and CDR2 sequences are MDHEN and SYDVKM. V was pared by 6 bases and J by 0 bases, with 8 bases between. CDR3 length: 13 amino acids. The CDR3 spells CASSPRANYGYTF. The DNA for the CDR3 is TGTGCCAGCAGCCCCAGGGCTAACTATGGCTACACCTTC.

As DNA, the CDR3 is TGCGCCAGCAGCCAAGATACCCAGGGACAGGTGCTTTTCGGTGAGCAGTTCTTC. This encodes CASSQDTQGQVLFGEQFF. The V call is TRBV4-1, the J call TRBJ2-1; 8 nucleotides line up with TRBD1. V shed 0 bases, J shed 9 bases, and the junction held 16 bases outside the gene matches. The CDR3 length is 18 residues. Germline CDR1 MGHRA, CDR2 YSYEKL.

The chain uses TRBV19 and TRBJ2-1; D unclear. This CDR3 region has 15 residues. The germline V gene encodes CDR1 LNHDA and CDR2 SQIVND (reference sequence). Trimming cost V 6 bases and J 0 bases, with 12 bases left between them. The CDR3 DNA reads TGTGCCAGTAGCACAGAAGCCGGCTCCTACAATGAGCAGTTCTTC. Amino acids: CASSTEAGSYNEQFF.

The chain links TRBV28 to TRBJ2-3; 11 bases line up with TRBD2. The length of the CDR3 is 17 residues. Trimming at V came to 8 bases and at J to 0 bases, leaving 10 bases not matched to a gene. Germline CDR1 MDHEN, CDR2 SYDVKM. The CDR3 loop is CASLTSGAGTSTDTQYF. CDR3 sequence (DNA): TGTGCCAGCTTGACTAGCGGGGCCGGGACTAGCACAGATACGCAGTATTTT.

V is TRBV6-5 and J is TRBJ1-2; D ambiguous. Germline CDR1 and CDR2: MNHEY and SVGAGI. V was shortened by 4 bases and J by 8 bases, with 20 bases between the two germline ends. CDR3 length: 15 residues. CDR3 bases: TGTGCCAGCAGTTCCCGCCCTACAAGAGGTGGAGGCTACACCTTC. As protein: CASSSRPTRGGGYTF.

The J gene is TRBJ2-1, the V gene TRBV28; TRBD2 matches 8 bases. The V segment lost 5 bases and the J segment 7 bases; nucleotides outside the gene matches: 16. Germline-derived CDR1 and CDR2 are MDHEN and SYDVKM. The CDR3 has 17 residues. In DNA, the CDR3 is TGTGCCAGCAGTCCGGGGGGGTTTAGCGGGATTAGGAATGAGCAGTTCTTC. This codes for CASSPGGFSGIRNEQFF.

This clone was picked up a small number of times. The chain employs TRBV6-5 and TRBJ1-5; D is unresolved. The CDR3 sequence is 12 residues long. The germline V gene has CDR1 MNHEY and CDR2 SVGAGI. With 7 bases removed from V and 7 bases from J, the gap between germline ends came to 11 bases. CDR3 in DNA: TGTGCCAGCACCGGAGCGGGACAGCCCCAGCATTTT. It codes for CASTGAGQPQHF.

The gene calls are TRBV2 and TRBJ1-5; 7 nucleotides align to TRBD1. Per the germline V gene, CDR1 is SNHLY and CDR2 is FYNNEI. CDR3 length: 15 residues. V gave up 7 bases and J gave up 1 base; unmatched junction bases: 7. The CDR3 protein is CASTRQGSSNQPQHF. CDR3 nucleotides: TGTGCCAGCACTAGACAGGGTTCAAGCAATCAGCCCCAGCATTTT.

The gene calls are TRBV5-5 and TRBJ2-5; TRBD2 aligns across 12 bases. V trimming: 4 bases; J trimming: 2 bases; junction bases outside the gene matches: 3. CDR1 is SGHKS, CDR2 YYEKEE, per germline (reference sequence). This CDR3 is built from 15 residues. CDR3: CASSTLAGGQETQYF. In DNA form, the CDR3 reads TGTGCCAGCAGCACACTAGCGGGGGGACAAGAGACCCAGTACTTC.

V is TRBV6-5 and J is TRBJ2-7; the match to TRBD2 covers 8 bases. CDR3 size: 14 residues. Trimming at V came to 5 bases and at J to 7 bases, leaving 10 bases not matched to a gene. The germline V gene has CDR1 MNHEY and CDR2 SVGAGI. The CDR3 nucleotides read TGTGCCAGCAGTCGAACGGGGGGGCAGGGGGAGCAGTACTTC. Protein product: CASSRTGGQGEQYF.

V and J are TRBV3-1 (or the pseudogene TRBV3-2) and TRBJ2-7; 11 bases align to TRBD2. Germline trimming cut 3 bases from V and 6 bases from J; bases unmatched to any gene: 4. The CDR3 totals 14 residues. Germline V lookup: CDR1 LGHDT, CDR2 YNNKEL (reference sequence). This CDR3 is CASSHTSGSPEQYF. For the CDR3, the DNA is TGTGCCAGCAGCCATACTAGCGGGAGCCCCGAGCAGTACTTC.